This is a list of T cell receptor beta chains from one sample in a study of early T cells in non-severe SARS-CoV-2 infection. TCRdb re-analysed the 5' RACE reads in MiXCR, keeping a single row per CDR3 protein. Of tens of thousands of distinct CDR3 sequences listed, roughly 6.6% are singletons. The sample here was whole blood, taken at baseline. The source of these receptors is an adult who was a healthcare worker with PCR-confirmed SARS-CoV-2 infection or an uninfected control (not recorded which). Each CDR3 is given with its conserved first and last residue. Fields, in order: clone size, D gene, J gene, V gene, CDR3 DNA, CDR3 protein. The D gene is left open where the match is weak. Size tells how often a clone was seen (once, few, many) or the class of an expanded clone, and some rows leave it out.

many	TRBD1	TRBJ2-1	TRBV7-8	TGTGCCAGCAGCCCAGGAGGGACAGGGCTTGGTGAGCAGTTCTTC	CASSPGGTGLGEQFF
many	.	TRBJ2-5	TRBV18	TGTGCCAGCTCACCCACACGCCAAGAGACCCAGTACTTC	CASSPTRQETQYF
.	TRBD2	TRBJ2-3	TRBV4-3	TGCGCCAGCAGCCAAGACGGACTAGGACCAGATACGCAGTATTTT	CASSQDGLGPDTQYF
many	.	TRBJ2-7	TRBV5-5	TGTGCCAGCAGCTTGGAGGGGCAAACCTACGAGCAGTACTTC	CASSLEGQTYEQYF
many	.	TRBJ1-4	TRBV20-1	TGCAGTGCTATAATGGCGGAAAATGAAAAACTGTTTTTT	CSAIMAENEKLFF
many	TRBD1	TRBJ1-6	TRBV25-1	TGTGCCAGCAGGACAGGGGGGAATAATTCACCCCTCCACTTT	CASRTGGNNSPLHF
many	.	TRBJ2-1	TRBV11-3	TGTGCCAGCAGCCGCGACAGTCTCAATGAGCAGTTCTTC	CASSRDSLNEQFF
few	.	TRBJ2-6	TRBV6-5	TGTGCCAGCAGTTATAGGGTCACGGGGGCCAACGTCCTGACTTTC	CASSYRVTGANVLTF
few	.	TRBJ1-2	TRBV12-3/TRBV12-4	TGTGCCAGCAGTACCGGGCCGGGGGACTATGGCTACACCTTC	CASSTGPGDYGYTF
many	TRBD2	TRBJ2-1	TRBV29-1	TGCAGTCACTCTCCCCCGGGAGGGGACAATGAGCAGTTCTTC	CSHSPPGGDNEQFF
many	.	TRBJ2-2	TRBV20-1	TGCAGTGCTAGAGTACTCGGACAGGAGGGAAACACCGGGGAGCTGTTTTTT	CSARVLGQEGNTGELFF
few	.	TRBJ2-5	TRBV14	TGTGCCAGCAGCCAAGCAGGACTCCAAGAGACCCAGTACTTC	CASSQAGLQETQYF
many	TRBD2	TRBJ2-7	TRBV11-2	TGTGCCAGCAGCTTAGTCGCTAGCGGGAGCTCCTACGAGCAGTACTTC	CASSLVASGSSYEQYF
.	.	TRBJ2-7	TRBV12-3/TRBV12-4	TGTGCCAGCAGTTTGAAACGCTACGAGCAGTACTTC	CASSLKRYEQYF
many	.	TRBJ1-6	TRBV18	TGTGCCAGCTCACCACTACAGGGTGTAAATTCACCCCTCCACTTT	CASSPLQGVNSPLHF
few	.	TRBJ2-3	TRBV18	TGTGCCAGCTCACCATTAAGGACGGGCACAGATACGCAGTATTTT	CASSPLRTGTDTQYF
.	TRBD2	TRBJ2-5	TRBV11-2	TGTGCCAGCACCAGACAAACTAGCGGGATCGAGACCCAGTACTTC	CASTRQTSGIETQYF
few	.	TRBJ1-1	TRBV4-3	TGCGCCAGCAGCCAAGTTTCTGGGGGGGGTCGGACTGAAGCTTTCTTT	CASSQVSGGGRTEAFF
.	.	TRBJ2-2	TRBV7-6	TGTGCCAGCAGCGTGACAGCTACCGGGGAGCTGTTTTTT	CASSVTATGELFF
many	TRBD2	TRBJ2-1	TRBV9	TGTGCCAGCAGCTCACGGACTAGCCGAGTAGGAAATGAGCAGTTCTTC	CASSSRTSRVGNEQFF
many	.	TRBJ2-1	TRBV6-5	TGTGCCAGCACCCGGGGCGCATACAATGAGCAGTTCTTC	CASTRGAYNEQFF
.	.	TRBJ2-5	TRBV24-1	TGTGCCACCAGTGATTTTTACCAAGAGACCCAGTACTTC	CATSDFYQETQYF